The rows below give T cell receptor beta chains drawn from one sample of a study of OX40 agonist ivuxolimab in advanced cancers. Clones were sequenced by immunoSEQ multiplex PCR, and TCRdb holds only the in-frame ones, with some missing. The sample yields tens of thousands of clones, less than 85% seen once. This specimen was CD4+ or CD8+ T cells sorted from blood, taken in a trial of the OX40 agonist ivuxolimab. All receptors derive from an adult with an advanced solid tumor such as melanoma, head and neck, liver or kidney cancer. CDR3s include the opening cysteine and the closing phenylalanine or tryptophan. The D gene is left open where the match is weak. A clone size is listed for some rows: how often the clone was seen (once, few, many), or a class if it is expanded.

>NA|TRBJ1-2|TRBD1|TRBV7-8
CASSKTGKNYGYTF
TGTGCCAGCAGCAAGACAGGGAAAAACTATGGCTACACCTTC
>NA|TRBJ2-5|NA|TRBV29-1
CSVVGGQETQYF
TGCAGCGTTGTGGGGGGCCAAGAGACCCAGTACTTC
>NA|TRBJ1-2|NA|TRBV19
CASSTTGPRYGYTF
TGTGCCAGTAGTACTACAGGACCGCGCTATGGCTACACCTTC
>NA|TRBJ2-3|NA|TRBV5-1
CASCRGRTVLTDTQYF
TGCGCCAGCTGCCGGGGGAGGACGGTTCTCACAGATACGCAGTATTTT
>NA|TRBJ2-2|NA|TRBV5-4
CASSLDSLTGELFF
TGTGCCAGCAGCTTAGACAGCCTCACCGGGGAGCTGTTTTTT
>NA|TRBJ2-7|NA|TRBV7-9
CASSLWDFDSYEQYF
TGTGCCAGCAGCTTATGGGACTTTGACTCCTACGAGCAGTACTTC
>NA|TRBJ1-4|NA|TRBV4-1
CASSQERGTNEKLFF
TGCGCCAGCAGCCAAGAAAGGGGGACTAATGAAAAACTGTTTTTT
>NA|TRBJ1-1|NA|TRBV7-9
CASSLDLGLVNTEAFF
TGTGCCAGCAGCTTAGATCTGGGGTTGGTGAACACTGAAGCTTTCTTT
>NA|TRBJ2-3|NA|TRBV21-1
CAKLAASTDTQYF
TGTGCCAAGCTAGCGGCTAGCACAGATACGCAGTATTTT
>NA|TRBJ1-5|NA|TRBV9
CASSFTDSNQPQHF
TGTGCCAGCAGCTTTACGGACAGTAATCAGCCCCAGCATTTT
>few|TRBJ1-4|NA|TRBV4-2
CASSQEGRKQADEKLFF
TGTGCCAGCAGCCAAGAGGGAAGGAAGCAGGCGGATGAAAAACTGTTTTTT